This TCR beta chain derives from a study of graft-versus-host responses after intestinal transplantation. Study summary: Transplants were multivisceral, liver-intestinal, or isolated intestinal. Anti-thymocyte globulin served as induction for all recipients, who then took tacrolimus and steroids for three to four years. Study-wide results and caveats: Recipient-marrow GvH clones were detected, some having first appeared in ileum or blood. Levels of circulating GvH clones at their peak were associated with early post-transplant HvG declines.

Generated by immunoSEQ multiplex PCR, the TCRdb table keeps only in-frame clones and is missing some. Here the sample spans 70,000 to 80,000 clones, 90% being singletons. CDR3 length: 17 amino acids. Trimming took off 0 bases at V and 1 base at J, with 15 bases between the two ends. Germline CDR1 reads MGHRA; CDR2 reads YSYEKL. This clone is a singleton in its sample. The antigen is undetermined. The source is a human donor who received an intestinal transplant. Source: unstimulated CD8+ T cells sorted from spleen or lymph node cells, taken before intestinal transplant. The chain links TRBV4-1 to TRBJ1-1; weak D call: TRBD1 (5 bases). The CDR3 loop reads CASSQEGFKTANTEAFF. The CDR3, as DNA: TGCGCCAGCAGCCAAGAAGGGTTCAAGACAGCGAACACTGAAGCTTTCTTT.